Each of the 15 T cell receptor beta chains below was sequenced from the same sample in a study of T cell changes during pregnancy in multiple sclerosis. Assay: immunoSEQ multiplex PCR; the TCRdb copy retains only in-frame clones and omits some. The table records some 70,000 clones, almost 90% of them present only once. Sequenced here: peripheral blood, sampled after pregnancy. These receptors all come from a female donor in good health, enrolled as a control in a pregnancy study.

The chain joins TRBV19 to TRBJ1-4, with D unresolved. The CDR3 consists of 11 residues. Trimming left V 6 bases short and J 7 bases short, with 6 bases between. Germline V gene lookup returns CDR1 LNHDA and CDR2 SQIVND (reference sequence). This CDR3 is CASRISEKLFF. The CDR3 DNA follows: TGTGCCAGTAGAATTAGTGAAAAACTGTTTTTT.

The chain combines TRBV7-2 with TRBJ2-1; 7 nucleotides match TRBD2. The CDR3 contains 16 residues. Losses at the gene ends were 5 bases for V and 9 bases for J; bases not matched to a gene: 16. In germline, CDR1 is SGHTA, CDR2 FQGNSA. For the CDR3, the DNA is TGTGCCAGCAGCACCCGGACTATATTGGGGGGGGGTGAGCAGTTCTTC. It specifies CASSTRTILGGGEQFF. The complete variable domain, with remaining parts taken from reference TRBV7-2 and TRBJ2-1, reads GAGVSQSPSNKVTEKGKDVELRCDPISGHTALYWYRQSLGQGLEFLIYFQGNSAPDKSGLPSDRFSAERTGGSVSTLTIQRTQQEDSAVYLCASSTRTILGGGEQFFGPGTRLTVL.

The V and J genes are TRBV7-9 and TRBJ2-1; 12 bases align to TRBD2. Germline trimming cut 1 base from V and 5 bases from J; bases unmatched to any gene: 6. Germline V gene data show CDR1 as SEHNR and CDR2 as FQNEAQ (reference sequence). The CDR3 is 17 amino acids. The CDR3 spells CASSLGGLAGYHNEQFF. CDR3 DNA: TGTGCCAGCAGCTTAGGGGGACTAGCGGGCTACCACAATGAGCAGTTCTTC.

This clone was detected once. This chain joins TRBV4-1 and TRBJ2-1, with D maybe TRBD2 (5 bases). Looked up from germline, CDR1 is MGHRA and CDR2 is YSYEKL. Trimming pared 4 bases from V and 8 bases from J, leaving 9 bases between. This CDR3 region has 12 residues. For the CDR3, the DNA is TGCGCCAGCAGCCGGGTCGGGGATGAGCAGTTCTTC. It yields the protein CASSRVGDEQFF.

This clone turned up a few times. V and J are TRBV20-1 and TRBJ1-1; D unresolved. Germline V gene lookup returns CDR1 DFQATT and CDR2 SNEGSKA (reference sequence). The CDR3 loop spans 11 amino acids. V dropped 6 bases and J dropped 7 bases, with 12 bases sitting between them. The CDR3 protein is CSARSDVEAFF. The CDR3 nucleotides read TGCAGTGCCCGGAGTGACGTTGAAGCTTTCTTT.

Written as DNA, the CDR3 is TGTGCCAGTAGGGACAGTCTAAACACTGAAGCTTTCTTT. Its translation: CASRDSLNTEAFF. The rearrangement joins TRBV19 to TRBJ1-1, with D perhaps TRBD1 (6 bases). The CDR3 sequence is 13 residues long. Germline CDR1 and CDR2: LNHDA and SQIVND (reference sequence). V was pared by 6 bases and J by 2 bases, with 10 bases between.

V and J are TRBV6-6 and TRBJ1-5; 8 positions agree with TRBD1. From germline, CDR1 is MNHNY and CDR2 SVGAGI (reference sequence). This CDR3 is 14 amino acids long. Losses at the gene ends were 6 bases for V and 3 bases for J; bases not matched to a gene: 4. For the CDR3, the DNA is TGTGCCAGCAGGACGGGACAGGCCAATCAGCCCCAGCATTTT. Its protein is CASRTGQANQPQHF.

This clone was counted a single time. This chain connects TRBV10-3 to TRBJ2-7, with 9 bases identical to TRBD2. Germline CDR1 and CDR2: ENHRY and SYGVKD. CDR3 length: 15 amino acids. Germline trimming cut 6 bases from V and 4 bases from J; bases unmatched to any gene: 10. In DNA, the CDR3 is TGTGCCATCAGGCGTAGCGGGGGACTCGATTACGAGCAGTACTTC. Its protein is CAIRRSGGLDYEQYF.

This clone came up once. This specimen includes other DNA sequences encoding the same CDR3. V gene TRBV30 combines with J gene TRBJ2-5, with D tentatively TRBD1 (6 bases). V was pared by 3 bases and J by 1 base, with 9 bases between. This CDR3 has 13 residues. CDR1 is GTSNPN and CDR2 is SVGIG in the germline V gene (reference sequence). This CDR3 reads CAWRWGLQETQYF. CDR3 in DNA: TGTGCCTGGAGATGGGGGCTCCAAGAGACCCAGTACTTC.

This rearrangement joins TRBV5-1 to TRBJ2-7, with a possible D match to TRBD1 (5 bases). This CDR3 spans 16 amino acids. Germline loops: CDR1 SGHRS, CDR2 YFSETQ. Trimming took off 1 base at V and 0 bases at J, with 14 bases between the two ends. The CDR3 region is CASSLSPGKASYEQYF. In nucleotides, the CDR3 is TGCGCCAGCAGCTTGTCTCCAGGGAAGGCCTCCTACGAGCAGTACTTC.

The J gene is TRBJ2-7, the V gene TRBV27; 8 bases fit TRBD2. The trim removed 6 bases at V and 4 bases at J, leaving 8 bases unmatched. Germline V gives CDR1 MNHEY, CDR2 SMNVEV (reference sequence). This CDR3 region has 14 residues. The CDR3 nucleotides are TGTGCCAGCAGGAGCGGGGGTTATCGGTACGAGCAGTACTTC. Protein product: CASRSGGYRYEQYF.

V and J are TRBV5-1 and TRBJ2-4, with 9 bases lining up with TRBD1. The V segment lost 3 bases and the J segment 8 bases; nucleotides outside the gene matches: 9. Germline V CDR1 and CDR2: SGHRS, YFSETQ. The CDR3 length is 15 residues. The DNA of the CDR3 is TGCGCCAGCAGCTCCTGGGGACAGGGAGGGGACATTCAGTACTTC. Its translation is CASSSWGQGGDIQYF. The variable domain in full, completed from reference TRBV5-1 and TRBJ2-4, reads KAGVTQTPRYLIKTRGQQVTLSCSPISGHRSVSWYQQTPGQGLQFLFEYFSETQRNKGNFPGRFSGRQFSNSRSEMNVSTLELGDSALYLCASSSWGQGGDIQYFGAGTRLSVL.

This chain links TRBV6-6 with TRBJ1-2, with TRBD1 matching 7 bases. Germline V gives CDR1 MNHNY, CDR2 SVGAGI (reference sequence). The CDR3 covers 12 residues. Germline trimming cut 5 bases from V and 9 bases from J; bases unmatched to any gene: 6. Here the CDR3 DNA reads TGTGCCAGCAGTGCCAGGGACAGAAGCTACACCTTC. This gives the protein CASSARDRSYTF.

The rearrangement links TRBV6-5 to TRBJ2-2; possibly TRBD2 for D (6 bases). CDR3 length equals 16 residues. The germline V and J ends were trimmed by 0 bases and 3 bases, with 11 bases remaining between them. Germline CDR1 and CDR2: MNHEY and SVGAGI. The chain's CDR3 is CASSYSAPGDTGELFF. The CDR3 DNA sequence: TGTGCCAGCAGTTACTCTGCACCGGGGGACACCGGGGAGCTGTTTTTT.

This chain links TRBV19 with TRBJ2-7; a possible D gene is TRBD1 (5 bases). Germline V gene sequence: CDR1 LNHDA, CDR2 SQIVND (reference sequence). The CDR3 covers 15 residues. V was trimmed by 1 base and J by 3 bases, leaving 13 bases between them. DNA of the CDR3: TGTGCCAGTAGTATAGTTCCAGGGAACCACTACGAGCAGTACTTC. This gives the protein CASSIVPGNHYEQYF.